This passage covers 19 T cell receptor beta chains from one sample sequenced in a study of cytomegalovirus exposure and HLA in healthy donors. This PCR relied on a set of 60 Vbeta primers and 13 Jbeta primers. Data came from immunoSEQ multiplex PCR; TCRdb stores just in-frame clones and leaves some out. The repertoire holds roughly 140,000 clones, with 50% to 75% as singletons. Sequenced input: PBMCs. Receptors originate from a woman younger than 45 in good health and CMV-seropositive.

The rearrangement joins TRBV5-1 to TRBJ2-7; 7 positions agree with TRBD1. J lost 7 bases, V lost 10 bases, and 14 bases had no gene match. The germline CDR1 and CDR2 sequences are SGHRS and YFSETQ. This CDR3 has 13 amino acids. The CDR3 DNA follows: TGCGCCTGTCAACAGGGGAACCCGGGGGAGCAGTACTTC. It encodes CACQQGNPGEQYF. Together with reference TRBV5-1 and TRBJ2-7, the CDR3 gives the full variable domain: KAGVTQTPRYLIKTRGQQVTLSCSPISGHRSVSWYQQTPGQGLQFLFEYFSETQRNKGNFPGRFSGRQFSNSRSEMNVSTLELGDSALYLCACQQGNPGEQYFGPGTRLTVT.

This clone was seen only a few times. This chain joins TRBV19 and TRBJ1-1; the match to TRBD1 covers 7 bases. Unmatched junction bases numbered 19, after V lost 8 bases and J lost 10 bases. This CDR3 comprises 15 residues. Per germline, CDR1 LNHDA and CDR2 SQIVND (reference sequence). CDR3 amino acids: CASQLQSRGTGRAFF. In nucleotides, the CDR3 is TGTGCCAGTCAGCTACAATCCAGGGGGACGGGAAGAGCTTTCTTT.

The chain carries TRBV6-1 and TRBJ1-4, with 9 bases aligning to TRBD1. This CDR3 has 14 residues. CDR1 is MNHNS, CDR2 SASEGT, per germline. With V trimmed by 5 bases and J by 10 bases, 8 bases remained unmatched. The CDR3 sequence: CASSSTGGNGKLFF. CDR3 bases: TGTGCCAGCAGTTCTACAGGGGGCAACGGAAAACTGTTTTTT.

This clone was seen only a few times. The CDR3 protein is CAWRSSTSHSNQPQHF. The CDR3 bases are TGTGCCTGGAGAAGCTCTACCTCTCATAGCAATCAGCCCCAGCATTTT. The J gene is TRBJ1-5, the V gene TRBV30; D unclear. The CDR3 length is 16 residues. Trimming cost V 3 bases and J 0 bases, with 15 bases left between them. Germline loops: CDR1 GTSNPN, CDR2 SVGIG (reference sequence).

The rearrangement uses TRBV5-1 and TRBJ1-2; 8 bases are a match to TRBD1. Trimming at V came to 0 bases and at J to 3 bases, leaving 4 bases not matched to a gene. Germline V gives CDR1 SGHRS, CDR2 YFSETQ. CDR3 length: 15 amino acids. As DNA, the CDR3 is TGCGCCAGCAGCTTGGATGGACAGGGCGACTATGGCTACACCTTC. Translation: CASSLDGQGDYGYTF.

The chain carries TRBV13 and TRBJ1-1; D uncertain. The CDR3 has 15 residues. CDR1 is PRHDT, CDR2 FYEKMQ, per germline (reference sequence). The V end lost 0 bases, the J end lost 1 base, and 9 bases lay between the germline ends. CDR3 residues: CASSLGGGPNTEAFF. DNA of the CDR3: TGTGCCAGCAGCTTAGGAGGAGGTCCGAACACTGAAGCTTTCTTT.

The chain recombines TRBV28 with TRBJ2-1, with 9 nucleotides matching TRBD2. The CDR3 contains 13 residues. In germline, CDR1 is MDHEN, CDR2 SYDVKM. J gave up 8 bases and V 8 bases, and 7 bases lay outside the gene matches. CDR3 loop: CASVAGGRDEQFF. The CDR3 bases are TGTGCCAGCGTCGCGGGGGGGAGGGATGAGCAGTTCTTC.

The chain carries TRBV5-1 and TRBJ2-1; the match to TRBD2 covers 10 bases. The ends lost 8 bases at V and 8 bases at J; junction bases unmatched: 10. Per the germline V gene, CDR1 is SGHRS and CDR2 is YFSETQ. The CDR3 has 14 residues. CDR3 coding DNA: TGCGCCAGTCGAAAGCGGGAGGGCCTTCATGAGCAGTTCTTC. The encoded protein is CASRKREGLHEQFF. The full variable domain, completed using reference TRBV5-1 and TRBJ2-1, is KAGVTQTPRYLIKTRGQQVTLSCSPISGHRSVSWYQQTPGQGLQFLFEYFSETQRNKGNFPGRFSGRQFSNSRSEMNVSTLELGDSALYLCASRKREGLHEQFFGPGTRLTVL.

In DNA, the CDR3 is TGTGCCACCAGCAGCCCTATTGGCGGGGACTTCACAGATACGCAGTATTTT. Its protein is CATSSPIGGDFTDTQYF. V and J are TRBV15 and TRBJ2-3, with D perhaps matching TRBD2 (6 bases). The CDR3 sequence is 17 residues long. CDR1 is LNHNV and CDR2 is YYDKDF in the germline V gene (reference sequence). V gave up 3 bases and J gave up 2 bases, with 18 bases separating them.

The chain couples TRBV2 to TRBJ1-1, with unresolved D. Trimming removed 6 bases from V and 1 base from J, with 9 bases in between. Germline CDR1 SNHLY, CDR2 FYNNEI. The CDR3 covers 13 residues. The CDR3 reads CASRLNRNTEAFF. CDR3 coding DNA: TGTGCCAGCAGGCTCAACAGGAACACTGAAGCTTTCTTT.

This chain links TRBV7-3 with TRBJ2-1; 9 positions match TRBD2. The CDR3 runs 15 residues. V shed 2 bases, J shed 7 bases, and the junction held 6 bases outside the gene matches. Germline assignment: CDR1 SGHTA and CDR2 FQGTGA. CDR3 residues: CASSLDGGGANEQFF. In nucleotides, the CDR3 is TGTGCCAGCAGCTTAGACGGCGGGGGGGCAAATGAGCAGTTCTTC.

The chain uses TRBV29-1 and TRBJ2-7, with 7 bases that match TRBD2. Germline CDR1 reads SQVTM; CDR2 reads ANQGSEA. J lost 4 bases, V lost 3 bases, and 6 bases had no gene match. This CDR3 spans 13 amino acids. The CDR3 DNA reads as TGCAGCGTTGAGGGCGGGAGCGTGTACGAGCAGTACTTC. This encodes CSVEGGSVYEQYF.

The chain joins TRBV29-1 to TRBJ1-2; the D is unclear. This CDR3 has 12 amino acids. CDR1 and CDR2 (germline): SQVTM, ANQGSEA. V lost 5 bases, J lost 0 bases, and 7 bases lay in between. CDR3 region: CSVTLANYGYTF. CDR3 DNA sequence: TGCAGCGTTACCCTAGCTAACTATGGCTACACCTTC.

This chain links TRBV7-2 with TRBJ1-2, with TRBD1 matching 7 bases. With V trimmed by 1 base and J by 1 base, 12 bases remained unmatched. The CDR3 consists of 18 residues. Per the germline V gene, CDR1 is SGHTA and CDR2 is FQGNSA. CDR3 nucleotide sequence: TGTGCCAGCAGCTTAGTGAAAGACAGGGACCGGAGTAACTATGGCTACACCTTC. Its translation: CASSLVKDRDRSNYGYTF.

The genes are TRBV5-1 and TRBJ2-5; weak D call: TRBD2 (6 bases). The CDR3 has 13 residues. V was shortened by 0 bases and J by 5 bases, with 8 bases between the two germline ends. Looked up from germline, CDR1 is SGHRS and CDR2 is YFSETQ. The CDR3 DNA is TGCGCCAGCAGCTTGGGGCTAGCGGAGACCCAGTACTTC. This translates into CASSLGLAETQYF.

The rearrangement links TRBV9 to TRBJ1-2; 7 bases agree with TRBD1. In germline, CDR1 is SGDLS, CDR2 YYNGEE. This CDR3 has 16 amino acids. V was clipped by 6 bases and J by 2 bases; unmatched bases: 13. This CDR3 is CASTRTTGTDNYGYTF. The CDR3 DNA is TGTGCCAGCACCCGAACAACGGGGACAGACAACTATGGCTACACCTTC.

V gene TRBV7-8 combines with J gene TRBJ1-1, with TRBD1 matching 9 bases. Trimming removed 2 bases from V and 5 bases from J; junction bases left unmatched: 15. The CDR3 loop spans 18 amino acids. The germline gives CDR1 SGHVS, CDR2 FQNEAQ. The CDR3 protein is CASSLKRAGGDRVTEAFF. The CDR3, as DNA: TGTGCCAGCAGCTTAAAAAGGGCCGGGGGGGACAGGGTAACTGAAGCTTTCTTT.

This chain uses TRBV29-1 with TRBJ1-4, with 9 positions matching TRBD1. The length of the CDR3 is 15 residues. The V and J ends lost 2 bases and 4 bases, in that order; junction bases with no gene match: 5. CDR1 and CDR2 (germline): SQVTM, ANQGSEA. The CDR3, as DNA: TGCAGCGTTGAAAACAGGGGGCTAGGTAATGAAAAACTGTTTTTT. Its translation: CSVENRGLGNEKLFF. Complete variable domain (other parts from reference TRBV29-1 and TRBJ1-4): SAVISQKPSRDICQRGTSLTIQCQVDSQVTMMFWYRQQPGQSLTLIATANQGSEATYESGFVIDKFPISRPNLTFSTLTVSNMSPEDSSIYLCSVENRGLGNEKLFFGSGTQLSVL.

V and J are TRBV7-9 and TRBJ1-2; D uncertain. V lost 2 bases and J lost 7, with 11 bases in between. The CDR3 is 13 residues long. The germline gives CDR1 SEHNR, CDR2 FQNEAQ (reference sequence). CDR3 sequence: CASSLHGIGGYTF. Written as DNA, the CDR3 is TGTGCCAGCAGCTTACACGGGATCGGTGGCTACACCTTC.